This T cell receptor beta chain stems from a study of control samples from healthy donors and cancer patients. The repertoire was sequenced with immunoSEQ multiplex PCR; TCRdb's copy has only in-frame clones and lacks some. The data contain under 85,000 clones, roughly 92% of them singletons. Germline V CDR1 and CDR2: KGHSH, LQKENI. This CDR3 is built from 15 residues. V was pared by 6 bases and J by 3 bases, with 18 bases between. This receptor was obtained from a woman aged 40 to 55 in good health. The specimen was blood. The chain links TRBV18 to TRBJ2-7, with D possibly being TRBD2 (5 bases). This CDR3 is CASSRTGKYGYEQYF. CDR3 DNA sequence: TGTGCCAGCTCCCGGACGGGAAAATACGGCTACGAGCAGTACTTC.